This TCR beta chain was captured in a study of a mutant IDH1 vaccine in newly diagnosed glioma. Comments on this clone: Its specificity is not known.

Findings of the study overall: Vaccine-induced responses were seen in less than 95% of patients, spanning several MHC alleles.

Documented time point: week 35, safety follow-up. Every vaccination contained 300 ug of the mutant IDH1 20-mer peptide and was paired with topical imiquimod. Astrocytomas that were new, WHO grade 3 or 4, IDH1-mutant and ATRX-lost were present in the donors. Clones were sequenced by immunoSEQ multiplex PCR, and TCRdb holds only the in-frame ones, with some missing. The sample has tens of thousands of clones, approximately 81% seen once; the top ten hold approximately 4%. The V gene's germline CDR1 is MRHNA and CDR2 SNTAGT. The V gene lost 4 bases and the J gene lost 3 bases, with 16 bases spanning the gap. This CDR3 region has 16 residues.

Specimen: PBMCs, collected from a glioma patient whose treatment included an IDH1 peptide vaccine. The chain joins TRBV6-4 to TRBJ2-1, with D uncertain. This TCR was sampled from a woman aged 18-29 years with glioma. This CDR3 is CASSAEPGPYYNEQFF. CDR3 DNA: TGTGCCAGCAGTGCCGAACCGGGCCCTTACTACAATGAGCAGTTCTTC.